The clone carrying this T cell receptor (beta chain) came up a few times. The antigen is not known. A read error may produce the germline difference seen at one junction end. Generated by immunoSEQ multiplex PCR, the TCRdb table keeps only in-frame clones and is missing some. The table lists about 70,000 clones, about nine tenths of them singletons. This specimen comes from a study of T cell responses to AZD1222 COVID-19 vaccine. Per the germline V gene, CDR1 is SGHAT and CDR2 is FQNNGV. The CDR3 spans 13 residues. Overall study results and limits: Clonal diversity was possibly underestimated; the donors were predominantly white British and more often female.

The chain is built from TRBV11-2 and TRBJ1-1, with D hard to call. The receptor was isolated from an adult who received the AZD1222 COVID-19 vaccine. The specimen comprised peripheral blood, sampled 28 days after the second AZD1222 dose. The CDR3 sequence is CASSVDEVGEAFF. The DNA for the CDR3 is TGTGCCAGCAGCGTAGACGAGGTGGGTGAAGCTTTCTTT.